Each of the 19 T cell receptor beta chains below was sequenced from the same sample in a study of T cell responses to AZD1222 COVID-19 vaccine. The data were produced by immunoSEQ multiplex PCR, yet TCRdb's version contains in-frame clones alone and is incomplete. The sample lists 200,000 or so clones, approximately 90% occurring once. Here the sequenced sample was peripheral blood, taken on day 0 of AZD1222 vaccination. The origin of the receptors is an adult in good health.

The chain is built from TRBV2 and TRBJ1-4; TRBD1 agrees at 10 bases. CDR1 and CDR2 from the germline V gene are SNHLY and FYNNEI. There are 14 residues in the CDR3. Unmatched junction bases numbered 3, after V lost 5 bases and J lost 6 bases. In nucleotides, the CDR3 is TGTGCCAGCAGTCTGACAGGGGGCTATGAAAAACTGTTTTTT. This translates into CASSLTGGYEKLFF.

The chain has TRBV2 and TRBJ2-7, with 8 bases that match TRBD2. The V gene's germline CDR1 is SNHLY and CDR2 FYNNEI. The trim removed 6 bases at V and 3 bases at J, leaving 1 base unmatched. This CDR3 region has 12 residues. CDR3: CASRLADYEQYF. Written as DNA, the CDR3 is TGTGCCAGCAGACTAGCGGACTACGAGCAGTACTTC.

A single count supports this clone. This chain joins TRBV19 and TRBJ2-2; TRBD1 matches at 8 bases. The CDR3 contains 16 residues. Germline trimming cut 5 bases from V and 4 bases from J; bases unmatched to any gene: 9. Germline CDR1 reads LNHDA; CDR2 reads SQIVND (reference sequence). The CDR3: CASSVPWTGSTGELFF. CDR3 sequence (DNA): TGTGCCAGTAGTGTTCCCTGGACAGGGTCCACCGGGGAGCTGTTTTTT.

The chain joins TRBV7-9 to TRBJ2-7, with a tentative D call TRBD1 (5 bases). CDR3 length: 14 residues. Germline assignment: CDR1 SEHNR and CDR2 FQNEAQ (reference sequence). V was pared by 5 bases and J by 1 base, with 12 bases between. The DNA for the CDR3 is TGTGCCAGCAGCGAGGCGCAGGGATCCTACGAGCAGTACTTC. Protein: CASSEAQGSYEQYF.

The chain links TRBV11-2 to TRBJ1-2; TRBD1 aligns across 9 bases. V shed 0 bases, J shed 7 bases, and the junction held 3 bases outside the gene matches. The CDR3 totals 14 residues. The germline V gene encodes CDR1 SGHAT and CDR2 FQNNGV. CDR3 nucleotide sequence: TGTGCCAGCAGCTTAGACTGGGACAGGGCTGGCTACACCTTC. Residues: CASSLDWDRAGYTF. Using reference TRBV11-2 and TRBJ1-2 for the parts outside the CDR3, the full variable domain is EAGVAQSPRYKIIEKRQSVAFWCNPISGHATLYWYQQILGQGPKLLIQFQNNGVVDDSQLPKDRFSAERLKGVDSTLKIQPAKLEDSAVYLCASSLDWDRAGYTFGSGTRLTVV.

The rearrangement uses TRBV6-1 and TRBJ1-3, with D unclear. Looked up from germline, CDR1 is MNHNS and CDR2 is SASEGT. The CDR3 loop spans 14 amino acids. V was pared by 2 bases and J by 5 bases, with 10 bases between. The CDR3 DNA reads as TGTGCCAGCAGTGAATATGGAGGGAGAAACACCATATATTTT. Its translation: CASSEYGGRNTIYF.

This chain connects TRBV30 to TRBJ2-1; TRBD2 agrees at 10 bases. V was clipped by 1 base and J by 7 bases; unmatched bases: 7. CDR3 length: 15 amino acids. From germline, CDR1 is GTSNPN and CDR2 SVGIG (reference sequence). CDR3: CAWSGGAGGRNEQFF. The CDR3 DNA reads as TGTGCCTGGAGTGGTGGAGCGGGAGGGAGAAATGAGCAGTTCTTC.

J is TRBJ2-7 and V is TRBV5-4; 11 bases map to TRBD1. Germline values: CDR1 SGHNT, CDR2 YYREEE (reference sequence). The CDR3 contains 14 residues. V dropped 3 bases and J dropped 3; count of bases not matched to a gene: 2. The CDR3 region is CASSSGTGGYEQYF. The CDR3 DNA is TGTGCCAGCAGCTCCGGGACAGGGGGCTACGAGCAGTACTTC.

The rearrangement uses TRBV28 and TRBJ2-1; the match to TRBD1 covers 12 bases. CDR3 length: 16 amino acids. After removal of 5 bases from V and 6 bases from J, the junction contained 8 bases not matched to a gene. Germline V gives CDR1 MDHEN, CDR2 SYDVKM. Written as DNA, the CDR3 is TGTGCCAGCAGTCTTCCCCGGGACAGGGGGCGCAATGAGCAGTTCTTC. Protein: CASSLPRDRGRNEQFF.

The genes are TRBV4-3 and TRBJ2-1; 9 nucleotides line up with TRBD1. V was clipped by 0 bases and J by 4 bases; unmatched bases: 4. Germline V gene sequence: CDR1 LGHNA, CDR2 YSLEER. The CDR3 spans 16 residues. The CDR3 spells CASSQDAGQGYNEQFF. CDR3 bases: TGCGCCAGCAGCCAAGATGCGGGACAGGGATACAATGAGCAGTTCTTC.

The chain carries TRBV18 and TRBJ1-5; maybe TRBD1 (6 bases). This CDR3 contains 16 residues. The V and J ends lost 6 bases and 0 bases respectively, with 15 bases between them. Germline loops: CDR1 KGHSH, CDR2 LQKENI. Here the CDR3 DNA reads TGTGCCAGCTCCCCCAGCTCAGGGGCTAGCAATCAGCCCCAGCATTTT. Translation gives CASSPSSGASNQPQHF.

The table lists this clone with a few counts. The chain links TRBV4-2 to TRBJ1-2; D unresolved. Trimming removed 4 bases from V and 7 bases from J, with 16 bases in between. Germline CDR1 LGHNA, CDR2 YNFKEQ. The CDR3 consists of 14 residues. The CDR3 DNA is TGTGCCAGCAGCCGAGAAGATGATATTGGTGGCTACACCTTC. Its protein is CASSREDDIGGYTF.

The chain is built from TRBV28 and TRBJ1-3, with D tentatively TRBD1 (6 bases). CDR1 MDHEN and CDR2 SYDVKM come from the germline V gene. V shed 7 bases and J shed 6 bases, with 22 bases lying between them. The CDR3 extends over 16 amino acids. The CDR3 loop reads CASNSPTTSGVNTIYF. DNA for the CDR3: TGTGCCAGCAACTCCCCTACAACCTCAGGGGTAAACACCATATATTTT. Looking up the rest from reference TRBV28 and TRBJ1-3 gives the full variable domain: DVKVTQSSRYLVKRTGEKVFLECVQDMDHENMFWYRQDPGLGLRLIYFSYDVKMKEKGDIPEGYSVSREKKERFSLILESASTNQTSMYLCASNSPTTSGVNTIYFGEGSWLTVV.

Concerning this clone: The identical CDR3 is also encoded by other nucleotide sequences in the sample. J is TRBJ2-2 and V is TRBV7-9, with no clear D. V was trimmed by 1 base and J by 5 bases, leaving 5 bases between them. The CDR3 extends over 13 amino acids. Germline V gene data show CDR1 as SEHNR and CDR2 as FQNEAQ (reference sequence). DNA for the CDR3: TGTGCCAGCAGCTTAGAGGGTACCGGGGAGCTGTTTTTT. Its translation is CASSLEGTGELFF.

V usage is TRBV28 and J usage is TRBJ1-3, with D perhaps TRBD1 (6 bases). CDR1 and CDR2 from the germline V gene are MDHEN and SYDVKM. The CDR3 consists of 16 residues. The V gene lost 7 bases and the J gene lost 0 bases, with 16 bases spanning the gap. This CDR3 reads CASTDGGGVSGNTIYF. In nucleotides, the CDR3 is TGTGCCAGCACCGACGGGGGGGGCGTCTCTGGAAACACCATATATTTT.

This clone was counted a few times. The rearrangement uses TRBV28 and TRBJ1-6; TRBD1 matches at 8 bases. Germline values: CDR1 MDHEN, CDR2 SYDVKM. The CDR3 runs 14 residues. The V segment lost 6 bases and the J segment 4 bases; nucleotides outside the gene matches: 2. Here the CDR3 reads CASRGQEYNSPLHF. CDR3 bases: TGTGCCAGCAGGGGACAGGAGTATAATTCACCCCTCCACTTT.

The chain employs TRBV6-6 and TRBJ2-4; no firm D call. Trimming removed 1 base at V and 1 base at J, with 11 bases between. This CDR3 region has 16 residues. The germline CDR1 and CDR2 sequences are MNHNY and SVGAGI (reference sequence). Here the CDR3 reads CASSYYRVDAKNIQYF. For the CDR3, the DNA is TGTGCCAGCAGTTACTACCGCGTGGATGCCAAAAACATTCAGTACTTC.

This clone was recorded a few times. The chain uses TRBV4-3 and TRBJ2-7, with a weak D call TRBD1 (6 bases). The CDR3 is 15 residues long. Trimming pared 1 base from V and 3 bases from J, leaving 13 bases between. Germline lookup yields CDR1 LGHNA and CDR2 YSLEER. CDR3 loop: CASSQASGASYEQYF. CDR3 nucleotide sequence: TGCGCCAGCAGCCAAGCGTCAGGGGCAAGCTACGAGCAGTACTTC.

V and J are TRBV5-8 and TRBJ1-4; a possible D gene is TRBD1 (5 bases). Trimming shortened V by 4 bases and J by 8 bases, and 18 bases separated the two germline ends. There are 15 residues in the CDR3. CDR1 and CDR2 from the germline V gene are SGHTS and YDEGEE. The CDR3 is CASSPRGRDGEKLFF. The CDR3 region has the DNA TGTGCCAGCAGCCCGAGGGGCAGGGATGGAGAAAAACTGTTTTTT.